This T cell receptor (beta chain) was sequenced in a study of spatial heterogeneity in lung cancer. Time point indicated: sample taken at primary tumor resection. TCRs were sequenced from unsorted whole RNA of tumor, nontumor lung or PBMC. The CDR3 contains 13 residues. Germline V CDR1 and CDR2: MGHRA, YSYEKL. V shed 0 bases and J shed 1 base, with 2 bases lying between them. The library protocol tagged each TCR cDNA with a unique molecular identifier. One entry per CDR3 protein, called by TCRdb with MiXCR from the 5' RACE reads. The table has tens of thousands of distinct CDR3 sequences, roughly 12% seen once; the top ten hold about 4.5%.

The specimen comprised PBMCs, sampled at surgery. The sequence was obtained from a male donor with early-stage non-small cell lung cancer. The chain couples TRBV4-1 to TRBJ2-3; D unresolved. CDR3: CASSQDGTDTQYF. Here the CDR3 DNA reads TGCGCCAGCAGCCAAGACGGCACAGATACGCAGTATTTT.